The 4 T cell receptor beta chains listed next were all sequenced from one sample in a study of T cells in Graves' hyperthyroidism and ophthalmopathy. TCR beta CDR3 regions were amplified from RNA transcripts. The HTBI primer set drove a first-round RT-PCR of the TCR CDR3. One entry per CDR3 protein results from TCRdb running MiXCR on the multiplex PCR reads. The sample shows 500,000 to 600,000 distinct CDR3 sequences, 16% of them seen only once. Sequenced: blood. These TCRs come from a woman aged 18 to 35 with Graves' hyperthyroidism.

The chain couples TRBV5-1 to TRBJ2-7, with D perhaps matching TRBD1 or TRBD2 (5 bases each). The CDR3 runs 16 residues. V lost 0 bases to trimming and J lost 0 bases, with 13 bases between them. The germline V gene encodes CDR1 SGHRS and CDR2 YFSETQ. This chain's CDR3 is CASSLGSGPSSYEQYF. CDR3 in DNA: TGCGCCAGCAGCTTGGGGTCGGGACCGAGCTCCTACGAGCAGTACTTC.

This clonotype was counted many times. J is TRBJ1-1 and V is TRBV20-1; the D gene is possibly TRBD1 (6 bases). The length of the CDR3 is 14 residues. V was trimmed by 1 base and J by 2 bases, leaving 11 bases between them. Germline V gene sequence: CDR1 DFQATT, CDR2 SNEGSKA (reference sequence). CDR3: CSARAATGNTEAFF. The CDR3, as DNA: TGCAGTGCTAGAGCCGCGACAGGTAACACTGAAGCTTTCTTT.

As DNA, the CDR3 is TGCAGTGCTAGCGGGGGAGAGGGGTACCAAGAGACCCAGTACTTC. Its translation: CSASGGEGYQETQYF. The rearrangement links TRBV20-1 to TRBJ2-5; D may be TRBD2 (6 bases). The length of the CDR3 is 15 residues. Germline V gene lookup returns CDR1 DFQATT and CDR2 SNEGSKA (reference sequence). Deletions cut 3 bases from V and 0 bases from J, with 14 bases between.

This chain connects TRBV7-6 to TRBJ2-1, with 10 bases that match TRBD2. The J segment lost 4 bases and the V segment lost 2 bases, leaving 8 bases of the junction unmatched. The CDR3 runs 17 residues. Per the germline V gene, CDR1 is SGHVS and CDR2 is FNYEAQ. In nucleotides, the CDR3 is TGTGCCAGCAGCTTAATGAGCGGGGGGGCTAGTTACAATGAGCAGTTCTTC. Its translation is CASSLMSGGASYNEQFF.